This T cell receptor (beta chain) came from a study of cytomegalovirus exposure and HLA in healthy donors. Findings and limits, study-wide: One later analysis reportedly identified an Asian-associated ancestry cluster that showed fewer N-insertions than the approximately 710-donor mean. Analysis was carried out at a later point, and it linked a missense DCLRE1C variant to TCR beta V- and J-gene trimming.

PCR used 60 Vbeta primers and 13 Jbeta primers. In the authors' workflow: A later analysis counted 80 million or so unique TCR beta chains, some 10 million shared. Data came from immunoSEQ multiplex PCR; TCRdb stores just in-frame clones and leaves some out. V and J calls plus clone size are reproduced from that table; the DNA served to infer D and trimming. Of 150,000 or so clones listed, approximately 80% are singletons. This clone was observed many times. Its target is not known. Because the CDR3's place on the DNA is in doubt, the DNA is left out and the CDR3 is given as listed by TCRdb. Germline CDR1 and CDR2: WSHSY and SAAADI. The CDR3 length equals 14 residues, ends included.

Sequenced: PBMCs. This rearrangement joins TRBV10-2 to TRBJ2-7; TRBD2, as called in the table, went unchecked against the DNA. The sequence came from a male donor in good health and CMV-seronegative. CDR3 loop: CASSVASGASEVYF.